The 18 T cell receptor beta chains below were found in one sample sequenced in a study of T cell responses to AZD1222 COVID-19 vaccine. TCRdb's copy holds only in-frame clones and misses some; the assay was immunoSEQ multiplex PCR. Of approximately 150,000 clones listed, 90% are singletons. The source material was peripheral blood, sampled 28 days after the second AZD1222 dose. These receptors were taken from an adult who received the AZD1222 COVID-19 vaccine.

The V gene is TRBV5-5, the J gene TRBJ1-6; D ambiguous. In germline, CDR1 is SGHKS, CDR2 YYEKEE (reference sequence). This CDR3 spans 12 amino acids. V was pared by 0 bases and J by 13 bases, with 8 bases between. In nucleotides, the CDR3 is TGTGCCAGCAGCTTGGAAACAGCCCCCCTCCACTTT. Translating gives CASSLETAPLHF.

This chain links TRBV7-9 with TRBJ2-7, with 7 bases identical to TRBD1. The length of the CDR3 is 14 residues. Germline CDR1 is SEHNR and CDR2 is FQNEAQ (reference sequence). The V segment lost 3 bases and the J segment 3 bases; nucleotides outside the gene matches: 5. This CDR3 reads CASSFRDRYYEQYF. CDR3 coding DNA: TGTGCCAGCAGCTTTCGGGACAGATACTACGAGCAGTACTTC.

The chain recombines TRBV11-3 with TRBJ2-2; D is perhaps TRBD2 (5 bases). The ends were cut back, 8 bases at V and 2 bases at J, with 9 bases in the middle. The germline V gene encodes CDR1 SGHNT and CDR2 YENEEA. The CDR3 is made up of 13 amino acids. CDR3 region: CASGLTNTGELFF. As DNA, the CDR3 is TGTGCCAGCGGACTGACTAACACCGGGGAGCTGTTTTTT.

This chain connects TRBV5-1 to TRBJ1-4; D gene unclear. Germline loops: CDR1 SGHRS, CDR2 YFSETQ. CDR3 length equals 15 residues. Trimming stripped 0 bases from V and 4 bases from J, with 10 bases between. In nucleotides, the CDR3 is TGCGCCAGCAGCTTGGGAGGCACCGATAATGAAAAACTGTTTTTT. Translating gives CASSLGGTDNEKLFF.

J is TRBJ2-7 and V is TRBV2; 7 bases agree with TRBD2. CDR3 length: 15 amino acids. Germline trimming cut 6 bases from V and 0 bases from J; bases unmatched to any gene: 8. Looked up from germline, CDR1 is SNHLY and CDR2 is FYNNEI. CDR3 in DNA: TGTGCCAGCAGGGGGGAGGGCAGGAGCTCCTACGAGCAGTACTTC. Its protein product is CASRGEGRSSYEQYF.

The chain recombines TRBV9 with TRBJ2-5; D is uncertain. The germline CDR1 and CDR2 sequences are SGDLS and YYNGEE. The V gene lost 3 bases and the J gene lost 4 bases, with 16 bases spanning the gap. The CDR3 length is 15 residues. This chain's CDR3 is CASSARAGVRETQYF. The DNA of the CDR3 is TGTGCCAGCAGCGCCCGGGCCGGAGTCAGAGAGACCCAGTACTTC.

A single count supports this clone. V usage is TRBV27 and J usage is TRBJ2-7; 7 bases agree with TRBD1. The V gene end was trimmed by 5 bases and the J gene end by 2 bases; junction bases not matched to a gene: 6. The length of the CDR3 is 14 residues. The germline V gene encodes CDR1 MNHEY and CDR2 SMNVEV (reference sequence). The CDR3 loop reads CASSPLGTAYEQYF. CDR3 sequence (DNA): TGTGCCAGCAGTCCCCTGGGGACAGCCTACGAGCAGTACTTC.

CDR3 sequence: CATQVRPYEQYF. Written as DNA, the CDR3 is TGTGCCACCCAGGTCAGACCCTACGAGCAGTACTTC. The chain links TRBV3-1 (or the pseudogene TRBV3-2) to TRBJ2-7; D unclear. Trimming took off 10 bases at V and 2 bases at J, with 12 bases between the two ends. Germline loops: CDR1 LGHDT, CDR2 YNNKEL (reference sequence). The CDR3 loop spans 12 amino acids.

The rearrangement joins TRBV2 to TRBJ1-5; D gene ambiguous. The CDR3 is 14 amino acids. Per germline, CDR1 SNHLY and CDR2 FYNNEI. The ends were cut back, 3 bases at V and 5 bases at J, with 11 bases in the middle. The DNA for the CDR3 is TGTGCCAGCAGTGAGGAGGGTACCTATCAGCCCCAGCATTTT. Translating gives CASSEEGTYQPQHF. Full variable domain (remainder filled in from reference TRBV2 and TRBJ1-5): EPEVTQTPSHQVTQMGQEVILRCVPISNHLYFYWYRQILGQKVEFLVSFYNNEISEKSEIFDDQFSVERPDGSNFTLKIRSTKLEDSAMYFCASSEEGTYQPQHFGDGTRLSIL.

Only a few counts were recorded for this clone. The chain employs TRBV2 and TRBJ2-3; 7 bases are shared with TRBD1. Per the germline V gene, CDR1 is SNHLY and CDR2 is FYNNEI. The CDR3 contains 15 residues. The J segment lost 2 bases and the V segment lost 7 bases, leaving 9 bases of the junction unmatched. DNA of the CDR3: TGTGCCAGCACCCCGGACAGGACCTACACAGATACGCAGTATTTT. It codes for CASTPDRTYTDTQYF.

In DNA form, the CDR3 reads TGTGCCAGCAGCGTAGCGGGCCAGGAGGCCATATATTTT. This translates into CASSVAGQEAIYF. The chain is built from TRBV9 and TRBJ1-3, with no clear D. CDR1 is SGDLS, CDR2 YYNGEE, per germline. The CDR3 is made up of 13 amino acids. V was trimmed by 0 bases and J by 11 bases, leaving 12 bases between them.

The chain joins TRBV28 to TRBJ1-5, with no clear D. The CDR3 totals 14 residues. Between the trimmed V and J ends, which lost 6 bases and 4 bases, there was a span of 13 bases. Germline-derived CDR1 and CDR2 are MDHEN and SYDVKM. In DNA, the CDR3 is TGTGCCAGCAGCCCGCCTGGGAGGAATCAGCCCCAGCATTTT. Protein: CASSPPGRNQPQHF.

The chain combines TRBV6-5 with TRBJ1-4; 9 bases align to TRBD1. The CDR3 totals 13 residues. CDR1 and CDR2 from the germline V gene are MNHEY and SVGAGI. V was clipped by 6 bases and J by 8 bases; unmatched bases: 4. The CDR3 region has the DNA TGTGCCAGCAGAGGGACAGGGAACGAAAAACTGTTTTTT. Translation gives CASRGTGNEKLFF.

The chain uses TRBV27 and TRBJ1-1, with 12 bases aligning to TRBD1. With V trimmed by 5 bases and J by 0 bases, 13 bases remained unmatched. The CDR3 sequence is 19 residues long. Germline V CDR1 and CDR2: MNHEY, SMNVEV (reference sequence). The CDR3 loop reads CASSLIPGQGALLNTEAFF. CDR3 nucleotide sequence: TGTGCCAGCAGTCTCATACCGGGACAGGGGGCTCTTCTGAACACTGAAGCTTTCTTT.

This chain links TRBV3-1 (or the pseudogene TRBV3-2) with TRBJ1-2, with D perhaps matching TRBD1 (5 bases). Germline assignment: CDR1 LGHDT and CDR2 YNNKEL (reference sequence). Trimming removed 0 bases at V and 4 bases at J, with 9 bases between. The CDR3 is made up of 14 amino acids. CDR3 protein: CASSQENRPYGYTF. DNA for the CDR3: TGTGCCAGCAGCCAAGAAAACAGGCCCTATGGCTACACCTTC.

V gene TRBV9 combines with J gene TRBJ2-2, with D possibly matching TRBD2 (6 bases). CDR1 and CDR2 from the germline V gene are SGDLS and YYNGEE. V lost 5 bases to trimming and J lost 6 bases, with 8 bases between them. This CDR3 is 12 amino acids long. CDR3 amino acids: CASSRLAGELFF. CDR3 coding DNA: TGTGCCAGCAGTCGACTAGCCGGGGAGCTGTTTTTT.

In DNA, the CDR3 is TGCGCCAGCAGACGGGCGGGCCTAAACAATGAGCAGTTCTTC. Residues: CASRRAGLNNEQFF. V gene TRBV5-1 combines with J gene TRBJ2-1; possibly TRBD2 for D (5 bases). Trimming cost V 5 bases and J 5 bases, with 14 bases left between them. The germline CDR1 and CDR2 sequences are SGHRS and YFSETQ. The CDR3 sequence is 14 residues long. The entire variable domain, with the rest obtained from reference TRBV5-1 and TRBJ2-1, is as follows: KAGVTQTPRYLIKTRGQQVTLSCSPISGHRSVSWYQQTPGQGLQFLFEYFSETQRNKGNFPGRFSGRQFSNSRSEMNVSTLELGDSALYLCASRRAGLNNEQFFGPGTRLTVL.

The chain has TRBV30 and TRBJ2-4; 13 bases agree with TRBD2. The CDR3 is 20 amino acids. From germline, CDR1 is GTSNPN and CDR2 SVGIG (reference sequence). V lost 2 bases, J lost 0 bases, and 13 bases stayed unmatched. The CDR3 DNA follows: TGTGCCTGGAGTACCGCGACTAGCGGGAGGATCTTTGGAGCCAAAAACATTCAGTACTTC. Encoded protein: CAWSTATSGRIFGAKNIQYF.